This TCR beta chain was sequenced for a study of vaccination and CD4 T cells after COVID-19. Study information: Overlapping spike peptides from SARS-CoV-2, HCoV-NL63, HCoV-OC43 and HCoV-229E served to stimulate the cells.

Whole-study results and caveats: Convalescent patients showed a median roughly 90% of reactive clones that were seen only post-vaccination.

Noted treatment: approximately nine-day PBMC culture with coronavirus spike peptide pools or control peptides (ViraFEST assay). Culture of 1.9 million or so PBMCs per well took place with 10 IU/ml IL-2 and 8 to 10 ug/ml peptide pools. Half the medium was exchanged for fresh IL-2 medium on days 3 and 7. CDR1 is SQVTM, CDR2 ANQGSEA, per germline. The CDR3 sequence is 16 residues long. Trimming cost V 4 bases and J 2 bases, with 18 bases left between them. Cultured CD4+ T-cell DNA underwent Oncomine TCR Beta short-read sequencing. MiXCR, run by TCRdb on the PCR reads, gives a single entry per CDR3 protein. The repertoire holds some 20,000 distinct CDR3 sequences, with approximately 48% as singletons. This clonotype showed up just a few times. Antigen: not known.

V and J are TRBV29-1 and TRBJ1-5; D is possibly TRBD1 (5 bases). Sample: cultured CD4+ T cells from blood. The clonotype comes from a human donor with COVID-19. CDR3 residues: CSVGGPRGYGNQPQHF. Written as DNA, the CDR3 is TGCAGCGTTGGGGGCCCGAGGGGCTATGGCAATCAGCCCCAGCATTTT.